What follows is one T cell receptor beta chain and its context. Its antigen is currently unknown. The sample originates from a study of shared clonotypes between healthy human individuals. Study-level points and caveats: Few donors limited the genetic and exposure-history diversity represented.

The repertoire was sequenced with immunoSEQ multiplex PCR; TCRdb's copy has only in-frame clones and lacks some. This sample has around 700,000 clones, with around 67% found just once. After removal of 5 bases from V and 2 bases from J, the junction contained 9 bases not matched to a gene. Germline CDR1 reads SEHNR; CDR2 reads FQNEAQ (reference sequence). The CDR3 runs 17 residues. V usage is TRBV7-9 and J usage is TRBJ1-5; TRBD1 agrees at 10 bases. This clonotype was obtained from a woman between 25 and 40 years old in good health. Sequenced: memory CD4+ T cells sorted from blood. The subset: CD45RA-negative fraction. The CDR3 bases are TGTGCCAGCAGCCTAGGACAGGGGGTTGGACGCAATCAGCCCCAGCATTTT. This encodes CASSLGQGVGRNQPQHF.